This T cell receptor (beta chain) was sequenced for a study of T cell responses to AZD1222 COVID-19 vaccine. Notes on the study in general: An increase in Spike-specific TCR breadth and depth was observed after two AZD1222 doses.

V was pared by 4 bases and J by 7 bases, with 10 bases between. CDR3 size: 12 residues. The germline V gene has CDR1 SGDLS and CDR2 YYNGEE. This clone was seen just once. The antigen remains unidentified. Some clones are missing from TCRdb's copy, which holds only in-frame ones; the method was immunoSEQ multiplex PCR. This sample has 75,000 to 100,000 clones, with 75% to 90% found just once. This clonotype was sampled from an adult in good health. J is TRBJ2-3 and V is TRBV9; D possibly corresponds to TRBD2 (5 bases). This sample comprised peripheral blood, obtained on day 0 of AZD1222 vaccination. The CDR3 nucleotides read TGTGCCAGCAGCCAGAAGGACTATACGCAGTATTTT. Translation: CASSQKDYTQYF.